This record covers a single TCR beta chain. This sample is part of a study of blood T cell repertoires in COVID-19. On the study more broadly: Collection of acute and convalescent COVID-19 samples took place in the United States, Italy and Spain. Sources were T cells, B-cell-depleted T cells, or PBMCs; the material itself was cDNA or gDNA.

As processed by the authors: For nucleated cells, counts were estimated from reference gene primer amplification. Clones were sequenced by immunoSEQ multiplex PCR, and TCRdb holds only the in-frame ones, with some missing. Clone size and the V and J calls come from that table; the DNA yielded D and trimming. The sample carries some 240,000 clones, around nine tenths recorded once. V lost 6 bases and J lost 5, with 13 bases in between. There are 13 residues in the CDR3. Germline lookup yields CDR1 MNHEY and CDR2 SMNVEV (reference sequence). The material sequenced was peripheral blood. This receptor was taken from a man aged 60 to 69 who had recovered from COVID-19. The rearrangement uses TRBV27 and TRBJ2-5; D might be TRBD1 (6 bases). The CDR3 DNA follows: TGTGCCAGCAGGCGACAGGCTCGGGAGACCCAGTACTTC. This encodes CASRRQARETQYF.